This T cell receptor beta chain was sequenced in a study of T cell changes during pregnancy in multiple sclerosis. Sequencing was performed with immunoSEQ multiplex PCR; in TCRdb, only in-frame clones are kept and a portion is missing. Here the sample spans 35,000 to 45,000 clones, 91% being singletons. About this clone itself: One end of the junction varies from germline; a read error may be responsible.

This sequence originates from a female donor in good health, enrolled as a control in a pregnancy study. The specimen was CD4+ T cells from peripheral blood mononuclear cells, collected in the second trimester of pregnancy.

CDR3 sequence reads: CASSPGLAGGSDTQYF. The CDR3 DNA is TGTGCTAGCAGCCCGGGACTAGCGGGAGGCTCAGATACGCAGTATTTT. The V gene is TRBV7-7, the J gene TRBJ2-3; 15 nucleotides agree with TRBD2. The CDR3 is made up of 16 amino acids. Germline values: CDR1 SSHAT, CDR2 FNYEAQ (reference sequence).